This TCR beta chain is drawn from a study of control samples from healthy donors and cancer patients (dated by TCRdb to the early 2020s). The receptor library was made with the immunoSEQ multiplex PCR assay. TCRdb's version of the immuneACCESS table is confined to in-frame rearrangements and falls short of the full clone set. An unresolved V gene accounts for under half of the shortfall where checked; the remainder is of unknown origin. This sample is represented by approximately 150,000 clones; 80% to 95% of them were singletons. The ten biggest clones cover more than 3% of the sample. As to this clone: Its recognized antigen is unknown. No much larger clone is present one base from it, and per-base qualities are unavailable.

Sequencing was carried out using blood. This TCR derives from a man aged 25-45 years in good health.

The CDR3 loop reads CASSPLGQTNTGELFF. DNA sequence: TGTGCCAGCAGTCCGTTGGGACAGACGAACACCGGGGAGCTGTTTTTT. Recombination linked TRBV11-2 to TRBJ2-2; the central 7 bases match TRBD1. V lost 6 bases and J lost 0 bases, and the count of bases not matched to a germline gene is 7. The germline V gene gives CDR1 as SGHAT and CDR2 as FQNNGV. The CDR3 measures 16 amino acids from cysteine to phenylalanine. Only CDR3 DNA is held: 48 bases, read in frame from base 1.